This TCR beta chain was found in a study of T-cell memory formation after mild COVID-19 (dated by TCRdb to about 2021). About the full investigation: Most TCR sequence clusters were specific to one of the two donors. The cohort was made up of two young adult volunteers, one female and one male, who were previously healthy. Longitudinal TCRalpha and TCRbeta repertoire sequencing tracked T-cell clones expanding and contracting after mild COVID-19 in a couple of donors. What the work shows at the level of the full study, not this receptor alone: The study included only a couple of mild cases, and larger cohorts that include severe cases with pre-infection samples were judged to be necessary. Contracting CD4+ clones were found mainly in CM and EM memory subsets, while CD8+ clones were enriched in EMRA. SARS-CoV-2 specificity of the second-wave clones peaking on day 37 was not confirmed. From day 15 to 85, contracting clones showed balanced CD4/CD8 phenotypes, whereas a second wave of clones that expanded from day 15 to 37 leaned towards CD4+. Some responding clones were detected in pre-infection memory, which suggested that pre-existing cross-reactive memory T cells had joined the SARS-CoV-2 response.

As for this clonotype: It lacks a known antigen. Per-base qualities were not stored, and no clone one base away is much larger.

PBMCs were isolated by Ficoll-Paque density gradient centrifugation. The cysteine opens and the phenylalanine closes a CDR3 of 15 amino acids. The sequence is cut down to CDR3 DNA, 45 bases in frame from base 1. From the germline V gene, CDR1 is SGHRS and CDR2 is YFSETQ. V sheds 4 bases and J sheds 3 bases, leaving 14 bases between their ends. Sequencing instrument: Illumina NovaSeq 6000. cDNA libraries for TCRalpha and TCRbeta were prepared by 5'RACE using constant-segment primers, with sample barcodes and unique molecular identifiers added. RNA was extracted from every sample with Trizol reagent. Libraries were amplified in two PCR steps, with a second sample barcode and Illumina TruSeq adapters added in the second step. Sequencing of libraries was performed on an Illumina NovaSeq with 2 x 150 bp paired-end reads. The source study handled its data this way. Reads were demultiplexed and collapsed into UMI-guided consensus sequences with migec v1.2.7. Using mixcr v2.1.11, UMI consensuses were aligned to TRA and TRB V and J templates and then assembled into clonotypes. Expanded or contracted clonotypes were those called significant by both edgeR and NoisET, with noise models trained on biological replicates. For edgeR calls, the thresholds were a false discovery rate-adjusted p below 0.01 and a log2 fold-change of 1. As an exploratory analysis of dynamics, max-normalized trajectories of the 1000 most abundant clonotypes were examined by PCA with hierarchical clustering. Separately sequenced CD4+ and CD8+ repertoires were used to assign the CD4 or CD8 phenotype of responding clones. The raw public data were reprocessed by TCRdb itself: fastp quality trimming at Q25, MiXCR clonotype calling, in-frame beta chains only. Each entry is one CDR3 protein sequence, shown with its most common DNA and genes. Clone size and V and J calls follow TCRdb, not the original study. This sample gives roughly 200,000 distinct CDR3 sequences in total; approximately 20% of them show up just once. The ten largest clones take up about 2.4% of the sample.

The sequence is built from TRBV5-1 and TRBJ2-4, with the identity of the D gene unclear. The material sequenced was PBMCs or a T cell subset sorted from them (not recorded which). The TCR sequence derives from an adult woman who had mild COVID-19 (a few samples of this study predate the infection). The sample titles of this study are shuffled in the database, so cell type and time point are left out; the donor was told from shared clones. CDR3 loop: CASSQSEWDKNIQYF. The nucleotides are TGCGCCAGCAGCCAAAGTGAATGGGACAAAAACATTCAGTACTTC. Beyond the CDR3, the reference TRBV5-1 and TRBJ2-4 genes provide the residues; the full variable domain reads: KAGVTQTPRYLIKTRGQQVTLSCSPISGHRSVSWYQQTPGQGLQFLFEYFSETQRNKGNFPGRFSGRQFSNSRSEMNVSTLELGDSALYLCASSQSEWDKNIQYFGAGTRLSVL.